Shown below are 11 T cell receptor beta chains from a single sample sequenced in a study of T cell repertoires in cytomegalovirus infection. These TCRs are of unknown antigen specificity. TCRdb analysed the reads with MiXCR anew, one entry per CDR3 protein. The data contain about 47,000 distinct CDR3 sequences, about a fifth of them seen just once; the ten biggest clones take up about 48%. The starting material was CD8+ T cells from cultured PBMCs, obtained from culture after CMV antigen stimulation. Receptors were obtained from a human donor in good health (CMV status not recorded). Some clones in this sample may be carry-over from other donors' samples.

This clonotype was seen repeatedly, ten times or more. The chain joins TRBV7-2 to TRBJ2-7; no reliable D call. The CDR3 is 15 residues long. Trimming removed 1 base at V and 4 bases at J, with 14 bases between. The V gene's germline CDR1 is SGHTA and CDR2 FQGNSA. CDR3 coding DNA: TGTGCCAGCAGCTTAGGGCAAGCGACCCTTTACGAGCAGTACTTC. As protein: CASSLGQATLYEQYF.

This clonotype was counted ten times or more. J is TRBJ1-2 and V is TRBV7-2; D is undetermined. The CDR3 is 12 amino acids. Germline CDR1 and CDR2: SGHTA and FQGNSA. V was shortened by 5 bases and J by 6 bases, with 10 bases between the two germline ends. CDR3 nucleotide sequence: TGTGCCAGCAGCCCGAGGAGCCATGGCTACACCTTC. The encoded protein is CASSPRSHGYTF.

There are a few counts of this clonotype. This chain uses TRBV3-1 with TRBJ1-2; TRBD1 is a possible D gene (5 bases). Trimming took off 4 bases at V and 8 bases at J, with 23 bases between the two ends. The CDR3 has 16 residues. Germline V gene sequence: CDR1 LGHDT, CDR2 YNNKEL (reference sequence). As DNA, the CDR3 is TGTGCCAGCAGCCCCCGCGCCGGGGGATCGAAGTTGGGCTACACCTTC. This translates into CASSPRAGGSKLGYTF.

V usage is TRBV6-6 and J usage is TRBJ2-1; D tentatively fits TRBD1 or TRBD2 (5 bases each). V was cut by 5 bases and J by 11 bases, with 16 bases left in between. This CDR3 contains 13 residues. Germline V gene data show CDR1 as MNHNY and CDR2 as SVGAGI (reference sequence). Written as DNA, the CDR3 is TGTGCCAGCAGTCCCCTGACGGAGGACAAGCAGTTCTTC. This sequence encodes CASSPLTEDKQFF.

This clonotype was counted at least ten times. CDR3 residues: CASSLGSSGLGYNQPQHF. CDR3 in DNA: TGTGCCAGCAGTTTAGGGTCGTCGGGCCTAGGGTACAATCAGCCCCAGCATTTT. J is TRBJ1-5 and V is TRBV28; D call uncertain. Trimming removed 2 bases from V and 3 bases from J, with 20 bases in between. Germline V gene lookup returns CDR1 MDHEN and CDR2 SYDVKM. This CDR3 spans 18 amino acids.

This clonotype occurred a few times. Relative to the germline gene, one junction end is altered; a read error may explain this. V and J are TRBV7-7 and TRBJ2-3; perhaps TRBD1 as D (5 bases). This CDR3 has 16 residues. Germline V CDR1 and CDR2: SSHAT, FNYEAQ (reference sequence). DNA of the CDR3: TGTGCTAGCAGCTTCAGGGAAAGCGCTAGACCAGATACGCAGTATTTT. Its translation: CASSFRESARPDTQYF.

At least ten counts were recorded for this clonotype. The chain couples TRBV11-2 to TRBJ1-2, with 9 bases fitting TRBD1. There are 17 residues in the CDR3. V lost 4 bases and J lost 2; bases outside the gene matches: 11. Germline V lookup: CDR1 SGHAT, CDR2 FQNNGV. The CDR3 loop reads CASSSNRGLRRNYGYTF. CDR3 in DNA: TGTGCCAGCAGCTCAAACAGGGGGCTTCGGAGAAACTATGGCTACACCTTC.

This clonotype was counted ten times or more. The chain couples TRBV29-1 to TRBJ2-1; 10 positions match TRBD1. The CDR3 contains 13 residues. Germline loops: CDR1 SQVTM, CDR2 ANQGSEA. V dropped 4 bases and J dropped 3; count of bases not matched to a gene: 0. The CDR3 sequence: CSVGTGGYNEQFF. CDR3 bases: TGCAGCGTTGGGACAGGGGGCTACAATGAGCAGTTCTTC.

This clonotype was seen repeatedly, ten times or more. This chain joins TRBV20-1 and TRBJ1-2; 7 bases agree with TRBD1. After removal of 5 bases from V and 2 bases from J, the junction contained 8 bases not matched to a gene. The length of the CDR3 is 14 residues. Germline V CDR1 and CDR2: DFQATT, SNEGSKA (reference sequence). CDR3 amino acids: CSALGWDSNYGYTF. CDR3 in DNA: TGCAGTGCTCTCGGATGGGACAGCAACTATGGCTACACCTTC.

This clonotype appeared many times. The V and J genes are TRBV9 and TRBJ1-5; 7 bases agree with TRBD1. V lost 4 bases and J lost 1; bases outside the gene matches: 5. Looked up from germline, CDR1 is SGDLS and CDR2 is YYNGEE. This CDR3 spans 15 amino acids. The CDR3: CASSPQGKSNQPQHF. CDR3 in DNA: TGTGCCAGCAGCCCACAGGGGAAGAGCAATCAGCCCCAGCATTTT.

Turning to this clonotype: A much larger clone differs by one base, so this may be a read error. The CDR3 DNA reads as TGTGCCAGTAGTGCGGACGGCCTTCTGAACATTGAAGCTTTCTTT. Protein product: CASSADGLLNIEAFF. V usage is TRBV19 and J usage is TRBJ1-1; D not resolved. Germline V CDR1 and CDR2: LNHDA, SQIVND (reference sequence). CDR3 length: 15 residues. Drawing the rest from reference TRBV19 and TRBJ1-1, the complete variable domain is DGGITQSPKYLFRKEGQNVTLSCEQNLNHDAMYWYRQDPGQGLRLIYYSQIVNDFQKGDIAEGYSVSREKKESFPLTVTSAQKNPTAFYLCASSADGLLNIEAFFGQGTRLTVV.